This T cell receptor (beta chain) was observed in a study of HIV-infected children after antiretroviral therapy interruption. Treatment defined: PENTA 11 planned treatment interruption arm or continuous ART arm. Cryopreserved PBMC samples required at least 5 million viable cells. Trimming removed 7 bases at V and 0 bases at J, with 16 bases between. Germline CDR1 MNHNY, CDR2 SVGAGI (reference sequence). CDR3 size: 15 residues. RNA-based 3' RACE libraries used unique molecular identifiers. MiXCR, run by TCRdb on the 3' RACE reads, gives a single entry per CDR3 protein. The sample records some 38,000 distinct CDR3 sequences, over 6.5% being singletons. This clonotype appeared many times.

The sequence was obtained from a pool of human donors with HIV. The specimen comprised CD45RA+ CD4+ T cells from PBMCs, pooled from several time points, sampled from a donor given antiretroviral therapy, either interrupted or continuous. Subset specified: naive CD4+ CD45RA+ CD45RO- T cells. The V call is TRBV6-6, the J call TRBJ2-7; D perhaps matches TRBD1 (5 bases). The CDR3 loop is CASTPSQGISYEQYF. CDR3 nucleotide sequence: TGTGCCAGCACCCCGTCTCAGGGAATCTCCTACGAGCAGTACTTC.